This TCR beta chain is from a study of CD8 T cells in ankylosing spondylitis. For this clonotype: Its antigen is unidentified.

TCRdb reanalysed the 5' RACE reads using MiXCR and keeps one entry per CDR3 protein. The table lists 800,000 to 900,000 distinct CDR3 sequences, about an eighth of them singletons. Per germline, CDR1 SGHTA and CDR2 FQGNSA. Germline trimming cut 5 bases from V and 5 bases from J; bases unmatched to any gene: 12. The CDR3 covers 16 residues. Study conclusions and caveats: Blood of patients with ankylosing spondylitis appeared to be characterized by a TCR beta motif of several highly homologous variants.

J is TRBJ2-1 and V is TRBV7-2; 7 nucleotides agree with TRBD1. Specimen: blood, either unsorted or a sorted T cell fraction (not recorded which). This receptor was taken from a male donor with ankylosing spondylitis. Here the CDR3 DNA reads TGTGCCAGCAGCATTATGACAGGGTCCCAGGACAATGAGCAGTTCTTC. It is translated as CASSIMTGSQDNEQFF.